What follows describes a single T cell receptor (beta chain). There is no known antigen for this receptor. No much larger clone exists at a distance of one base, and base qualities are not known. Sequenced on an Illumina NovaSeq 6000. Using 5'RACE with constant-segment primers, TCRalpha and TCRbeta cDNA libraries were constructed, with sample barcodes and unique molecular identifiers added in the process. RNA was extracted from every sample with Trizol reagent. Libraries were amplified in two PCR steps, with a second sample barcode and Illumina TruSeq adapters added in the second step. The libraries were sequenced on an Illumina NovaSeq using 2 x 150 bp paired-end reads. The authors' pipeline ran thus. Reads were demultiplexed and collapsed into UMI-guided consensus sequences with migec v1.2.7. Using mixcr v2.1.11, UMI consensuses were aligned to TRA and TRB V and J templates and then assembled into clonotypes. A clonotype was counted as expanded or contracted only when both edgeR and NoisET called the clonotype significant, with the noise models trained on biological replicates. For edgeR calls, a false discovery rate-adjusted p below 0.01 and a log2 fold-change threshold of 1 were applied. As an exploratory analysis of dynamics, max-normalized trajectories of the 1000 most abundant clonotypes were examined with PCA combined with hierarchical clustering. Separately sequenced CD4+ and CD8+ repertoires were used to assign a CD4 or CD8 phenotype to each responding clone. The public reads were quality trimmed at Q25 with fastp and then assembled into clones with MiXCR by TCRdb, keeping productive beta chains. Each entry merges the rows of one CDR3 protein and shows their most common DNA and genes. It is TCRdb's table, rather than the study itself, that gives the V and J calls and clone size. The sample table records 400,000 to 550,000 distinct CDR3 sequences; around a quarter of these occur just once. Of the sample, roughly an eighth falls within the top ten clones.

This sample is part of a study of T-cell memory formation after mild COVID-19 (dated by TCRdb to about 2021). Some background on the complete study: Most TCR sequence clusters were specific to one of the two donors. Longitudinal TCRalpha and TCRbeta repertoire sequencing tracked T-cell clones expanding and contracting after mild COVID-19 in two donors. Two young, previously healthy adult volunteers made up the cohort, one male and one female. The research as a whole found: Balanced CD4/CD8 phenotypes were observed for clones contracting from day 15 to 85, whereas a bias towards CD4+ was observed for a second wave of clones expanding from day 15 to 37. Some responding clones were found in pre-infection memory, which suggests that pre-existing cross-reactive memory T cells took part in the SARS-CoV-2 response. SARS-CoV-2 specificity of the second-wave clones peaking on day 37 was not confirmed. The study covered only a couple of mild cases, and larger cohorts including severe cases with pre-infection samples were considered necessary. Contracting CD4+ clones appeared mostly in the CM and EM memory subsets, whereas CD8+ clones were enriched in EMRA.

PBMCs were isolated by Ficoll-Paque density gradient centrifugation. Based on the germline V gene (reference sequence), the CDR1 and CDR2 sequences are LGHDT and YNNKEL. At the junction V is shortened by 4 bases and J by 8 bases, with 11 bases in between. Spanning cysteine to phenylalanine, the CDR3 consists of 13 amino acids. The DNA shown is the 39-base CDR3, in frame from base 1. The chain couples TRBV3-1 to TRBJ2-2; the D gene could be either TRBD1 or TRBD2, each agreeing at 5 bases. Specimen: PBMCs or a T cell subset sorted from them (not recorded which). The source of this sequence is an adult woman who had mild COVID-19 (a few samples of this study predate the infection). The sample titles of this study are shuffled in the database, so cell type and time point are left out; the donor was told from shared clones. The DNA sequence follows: TGTGCCAGCAGCCCCCGATGGGGGGGGGAGCTGTTTTTT. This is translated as CASSPRWGGELFF.